These 23 T cell receptor beta chains were sequenced from one sample in a study of blood T cell repertoires in COVID-19. Clones were read by immunoSEQ multiplex PCR, and TCRdb kept only the in-frame ones, dropping some. The sample lists over 200,000 clones, 85% to 90% occurring once. The specimen sequenced was PBMCs or T cells enriched from blood (not recorded which). These receptors all come from a woman aged 45-60 years in a cohort exposed to, infected with or recovered from COVID-19 (not recorded which).

The chain uses TRBV13 and TRBJ2-3, with 7 positions matching TRBD2. J gave up 7 bases and V 5 bases, and 12 bases lay outside the gene matches. Per the germline V gene, CDR1 is PRHDT and CDR2 is FYEKMQ (reference sequence). The CDR3 has 15 residues. The CDR3 region is CASSLRVGRGNTQYF. CDR3 coding DNA: TGTGCCAGCAGCCTCCGTGTCGGGCGGGGGAATACGCAGTATTTT.

J is TRBJ1-1 and V is TRBV6-5, with 9 bases that match TRBD1. Germline V gives CDR1 MNHEY, CDR2 SVGAGI. With V trimmed by 6 bases and J by 5 bases, 7 bases remained unmatched. The CDR3 is made up of 14 amino acids. The chain's CDR3 is CASRIEQGATEAFF. CDR3 bases: TGTGCCAGCAGGATTGAACAGGGGGCGACTGAAGCTTTCTTT.

This rearrangement joins TRBV9 to TRBJ1-3, with unresolved D. The CDR3 contains 13 residues. CDR1 SGDLS and CDR2 YYNGEE come from the germline V gene. The germline V and J ends were trimmed by 2 bases and 7 bases, with 10 bases remaining between them. The CDR3 spells CASSVPGRNTIYF. The CDR3 bases are TGTGCCAGCAGCGTTCCGGGGAGGAACACCATATATTTT.

The V gene is TRBV5-4, the J gene TRBJ1-1; D possibly corresponds to TRBD1 (6 bases). The germline CDR1 and CDR2 sequences are SGHNT and YYREEE (reference sequence). The CDR3 loop spans 13 amino acids. Trimming removed 4 bases at V and 9 bases at J, with 16 bases between. The CDR3 protein is CASSNREVNQAFF. Written as DNA, the CDR3 is TGTGCCAGCAGCAACAGGGAAGTGAACCAAGCTTTCTTT.

With respect to this clone: The sample contains more than one DNA sequence encoding this CDR3. The chain couples TRBV2 to TRBJ2-7, with 8 bases matching TRBD2. CDR3 length: 13 amino acids. V trimming: 4 bases; J trimming: 4 bases; junction bases outside the gene matches: 3. Germline V gives CDR1 SNHLY, CDR2 FYNNEI. In DNA, the CDR3 is TGTGCCAGCAGTGGGGGACTAGTTTACGAGCAGTACTTC. Its translation: CASSGGLVYEQYF.

The rearrangement uses TRBV10-1 and TRBJ2-7; D gene unclear. The CDR3 sequence is 18 residues long. V was cut by 4 bases and J by 6 bases, with 28 bases left in between. CDR1 is WNHNN, CDR2 SYGVQD, per germline (reference sequence). The CDR3 protein is CASSGANQPYVRLREQYF. In nucleotides, the CDR3 is TGCGCCAGCAGTGGGGCTAATCAACCTTACGTTAGGCTGCGCGAGCAGTACTTC.

The chain joins TRBV11-2 to TRBJ1-2, with a possible D match to TRBD1 (6 bases). CDR3 length equals 14 residues. The V end lost 5 bases, the J end lost 3 bases, and 13 bases lay between the germline ends. CDR1 is SGHAT, CDR2 FQNNGV, per germline. CDR3: CASSLGWTDYGYTF. The CDR3 DNA follows: TGTGCCAGCAGCCTAGGGTGGACAGACTATGGCTACACCTTC. Using reference TRBV11-2 and TRBJ1-2 for the parts outside the CDR3, the full variable domain is EAGVAQSPRYKIIEKRQSVAFWCNPISGHATLYWYQQILGQGPKLLIQFQNNGVVDDSQLPKDRFSAERLKGVDSTLKIQPAKLEDSAVYLCASSLGWTDYGYTFGSGTRLTVV.

This clone occurred once. V usage is TRBV3-1 (or the pseudogene TRBV3-2) and J usage is TRBJ2-7; 10 bases are shared with TRBD2. This CDR3 is built from 14 residues. Germline V gives CDR1 LGHDT, CDR2 YNNKEL (reference sequence). The V and J ends lost 3 bases and 5 bases, in that order; junction bases with no gene match: 4. The CDR3 reads CASSHGLAVDEQYF. DNA for the CDR3: TGTGCCAGCAGCCACGGACTAGCGGTAGACGAGCAGTACTTC.

The rearrangement joins TRBV9 to TRBJ2-5; 8 bases line up with TRBD2. V shed 4 bases and J 5 bases; nucleotides not matched to a gene: 10. The length of the CDR3 is 15 residues. Looked up from germline, CDR1 is SGDLS and CDR2 is YYNGEE. The CDR3 DNA reads as TGTGCCAGCAGCCCCACCGCGCGACTAGCGGAGACCCAGTACTTC. This encodes CASSPTARLAETQYF.

The CDR3 sequence is CSGTANEKLFF. For the CDR3, the DNA is TGCAGTGGGACAGCGAATGAAAAACTGTTTTTT. The chain uses TRBV20-1 and TRBJ1-4; a weak D match, TRBD1 (6 bases). From germline, CDR1 is DFQATT and CDR2 SNEGSKA (reference sequence). This CDR3 spans 11 amino acids. V dropped 7 bases and J dropped 5 bases, with 8 bases sitting between them.

This clone is a singleton in its sample. This chain links TRBV5-1 with TRBJ1-4, with D perhaps matching TRBD1 (6 bases). This CDR3 is 14 amino acids long. Between the trimmed V and J ends, which lost 4 bases and 7 bases, there was a span of 14 bases. Germline CDR1 reads SGHRS; CDR2 reads YFSETQ. Here the CDR3 DNA reads TGCGCCAGCAGCGAAGGGGAAGGGGGTGAAAAACTGTTTTTT. Amino acid sequence: CASSEGEGGEKLFF.

V and J are TRBV5-8 and TRBJ2-7, with D possibly being TRBD2 (6 bases). This CDR3 spans 13 amino acids. V shed 0 bases and J shed 11 bases, with 15 bases lying between them. The V gene's germline CDR1 is SGHTS and CDR2 YDEGEE. CDR3: CASSLVGGESEYF. Here the CDR3 DNA reads TGTGCCAGCAGCTTGGTGGGGGGAGAGTCTGAGTACTTC.

V usage is TRBV30 and J usage is TRBJ1-4; 7 bases map to TRBD1. Germline CDR1 GTSNPN, CDR2 SVGIG (reference sequence). The CDR3 extends over 14 amino acids. Unmatched junction bases numbered 9, after V lost 4 bases and J lost 7 bases. The CDR3 DNA reads as TGTGCCTGGAAGGAGGGGGCGCGTCGTGAAAAACTGTTTTTT. Its protein product is CAWKEGARREKLFF.

The J gene is TRBJ1-1, the V gene TRBV5-4; D is uncertain. Germline CDR1 SGHNT, CDR2 YYREEE (reference sequence). V shed 4 bases and J shed 5 bases, with 15 bases lying between them. This CDR3 comprises 14 residues. The CDR3 bases are TGTGCCAGCAGCACACACGGGTTTTGGACTGAAGCTTTCTTT. It yields the protein CASSTHGFWTEAFF. Filled out from reference TRBV5-4 and TRBJ1-1, the complete variable domain reads ETGVTQSPTHLIKTRGQQVTLRCSSQSGHNTVSWYQQALGQGPQFIFQYYREEENGRGNFPPRFSGLQFPNYSSELNVNALELDDSALYLCASSTHGFWTEAFFGQGTRLTVV.

This clone was detected once. V is TRBV2 and J is TRBJ1-5; D remains ambiguous. Deletions cut 6 bases from V and 0 bases from J, with 9 bases between. CDR1 is SNHLY, CDR2 FYNNEI, per germline. This CDR3 comprises 14 residues. CDR3 DNA sequence: TGTGCCAGCAGGGAGGGAGTTAGCAATCAGCCCCAGCATTTT. It codes for CASREGVSNQPQHF.

This chain links TRBV2 with TRBJ2-1; 7 bases agree with TRBD1. Germline loops: CDR1 SNHLY, CDR2 FYNNEI. V trimming: 3 bases; J trimming: 1 base; junction bases outside the gene matches: 3. The CDR3 covers 15 residues. The CDR3 region is CASSEGDRSYNEQFF. For the CDR3, the DNA is TGTGCCAGCAGTGAGGGGGACAGATCCTACAATGAGCAGTTCTTC.

The chain carries TRBV11-2 and TRBJ2-7; 7 bases match TRBD1. There are 19 residues in the CDR3. The germline gives CDR1 SGHAT, CDR2 FQNNGV. Trimming cost V 1 base and J 4 bases; bases outside gene matches: 19. The CDR3 is CASSLAHRDSRGDYYEQYF. CDR3 DNA sequence: TGTGCCAGCAGCTTAGCCCACCGGGACAGTCGAGGAGACTATTACGAGCAGTACTTC.

V and J are TRBV29-1 and TRBJ1-1; D possibly corresponds to TRBD1 (6 bases). The CDR3 contains 13 residues. Germline CDR1 and CDR2: SQVTM and ANQGSEA. Trimming pared 6 bases from V and 4 bases from J, leaving 15 bases between. CDR3 coding DNA: TGCAGCGTGGCAGGGGACGAAGTCACTGAAGCTTTCTTT. Its protein product is CSVAGDEVTEAFF.

The CDR3 region has the DNA TGTGCCATCAGTGAGGGACAGGGGATCAACGAAAAACTGTTTTTT. Translated: CAISEGQGINEKLFF. J is TRBJ1-4 and V is TRBV10-3; TRBD1 agrees at 9 bases. Germline CDR1 and CDR2: ENHRY and SYGVKD. There are 15 residues in the CDR3. The junction had 6 bases not matched to a gene; V was cut back by 2 bases and J by 8 bases.

J is TRBJ2-7 and V is TRBV28; 8 bases match TRBD1. V lost 8 bases to trimming and J lost 6 bases; unmatched junction nucleotides: 9. Germline lookup yields CDR1 MDHEN and CDR2 SYDVKM. This CDR3 is built from 13 residues. CDR3 DNA sequence: TGTGCCAGCTTTGGCGGACAGGGTCGCGAGCAGTACTTC. Its translation is CASFGGQGREQYF.

The V gene is TRBV7-9, the J gene TRBJ1-2; D might be TRBD1 (5 bases). Germline-derived CDR1 and CDR2 are SEHNR and FQNEAQ (reference sequence). This CDR3 has 15 residues. V gave up 2 bases and J gave up 0 bases, with 10 bases separating them. In DNA form, the CDR3 reads TGTGCCAGCAGCTTATTCCAGGGCTCTAACTATGGCTACACCTTC. It specifies CASSLFQGSNYGYTF.

The chain carries TRBV9 and TRBJ2-6; TRBD1 matches 8 bases. This CDR3 contains 18 residues. Trimming at V came to 3 bases and at J to 2 bases, leaving 10 bases not matched to a gene. Germline lookup yields CDR1 SGDLS and CDR2 YYNGEE. CDR3 region: CASSAPTGEITGANVLTF. The CDR3 DNA sequence: TGTGCCAGCAGCGCACCGACAGGGGAAATAACTGGGGCCAACGTCCTGACTTTC.

The V gene is TRBV20-1, the J gene TRBJ2-5, with D perhaps matching TRBD1 (6 bases). The CDR3 has 18 amino acids. Germline V CDR1 and CDR2: DFQATT, SNEGSKA (reference sequence). V dropped 3 bases and J dropped 3 bases, with 26 bases sitting between them. The CDR3 DNA follows: TGCAGTGCTAGTAGTCCCACCTCTTCGAGGGGGACCAAAGAGACCCAGTACTTC. Encoded protein: CSASSPTSSRGTKETQYF.